The 2 T cell receptor beta chains presented below share a single source sample, sequenced in a study of blood T cell repertoires in COVID-19. Generated by immunoSEQ multiplex PCR, the TCRdb table keeps only in-frame clones and is missing some. This sample has about 23,000 clones, with 80% to 90% found just once. Material for sequencing was peripheral blood. Receptors originate from a woman aged 80 or older with active or convalescent COVID-19.

The chain is built from TRBV19 and TRBJ2-3; weak D call: TRBD1 (6 bases). The CDR3 runs to 15 residues. From germline, CDR1 is LNHDA and CDR2 SQIVND (reference sequence). Trimming removed 5 bases from V and 6 bases from J, with 18 bases in between. In DNA, the CDR3 is TGTGCCAGTAGTTTCATGGGCAGGGGCGCCGATACGCAGTATTTT. As protein: CASSFMGRGADTQYF.

V and J are TRBV10-3 and TRBJ1-2, with TRBD1 matching 9 bases. There are 13 residues in the CDR3. Per the germline V gene, CDR1 is ENHRY and CDR2 is SYGVKD. V gave up 6 bases and J gave up 4 bases; unmatched junction bases: 3. The DNA of the CDR3 is TGTGCCATCAGGGGACAGGGAACCTATGGCTACACCTTC. Its translation: CAIRGQGTYGYTF.